The 9 T cell receptor beta chains in this list originate from one sample, sequenced in a study. TCRdb fed the RT-PCR reads into MiXCR, producing one record per CDR3 protein. Of about 700,000 distinct CDR3 sequences in the sample, around 14% are singletons; the top ten hold about 3.6%. Sequenced material: memory CD4+ T cells from blood. These TCRs come from a female donor in good health, serving as a healthy control.

This clonotype was seen at least ten times. The genes are TRBV9 and TRBJ2-1; 8 bases line up with TRBD2. J lost 3 bases, V lost 4 bases, and 9 bases had no gene match. Germline CDR1 SGDLS, CDR2 YYNGEE. This CDR3 comprises 16 residues. In DNA, the CDR3 is TGTGCCAGCAGCCCACGAGGTAGCGGGAACTACAATGAGCAGTTCTTC. This translates into CASSPRGSGNYNEQFF.

In its sample, this clonotype was seen a few times. The rearrangement uses TRBV5-1 and TRBJ2-2; a possible D gene is TRBD2 (6 bases). Germline-derived CDR1 and CDR2 are SGHRS and YFSETQ. V dropped 2 bases and J dropped 4 bases, with 15 bases sitting between them. The CDR3 has 16 amino acids. The CDR3 spells CASSFSGSAGTGELFF. In DNA form, the CDR3 reads TGCGCCAGCAGCTTTTCCGGGAGTGCGGGCACCGGGGAGCTGTTTTTT.

The gene calls are TRBV7-2 and TRBJ2-3, with 7 nucleotides matching TRBD2. The CDR3 covers 15 residues. Trimming cost V 5 bases and J 4 bases; bases outside gene matches: 9. The germline V gene encodes CDR1 SGHTA and CDR2 FQGNSA. The CDR3 protein is CASSPRLALADTQYF. CDR3 bases: TGTGCCAGCAGCCCGAGACTAGCTCTCGCAGATACGCAGTATTTT.

This clonotype was counted many times. V is TRBV20-1 and J is TRBJ2-1, with 14 bases identical to TRBD2. CDR1 is DFQATT and CDR2 is SNEGSKA in the germline V gene (reference sequence). V lost 6 bases and J lost 5; bases outside the gene matches: 6. CDR3 size: 15 residues. The CDR3 is CSAQPTSGRDNEQFF. DNA of the CDR3: TGCAGTGCCCAACCGACTAGCGGGAGGGACAATGAGCAGTTCTTC.

The V and J genes are TRBV20-1 and TRBJ2-5; 7 positions agree with TRBD2. The CDR3 extends over 13 amino acids. Germline V gives CDR1 DFQATT, CDR2 SNEGSKA (reference sequence). CDR3 residues: CRFSGGKQETQYF. The CDR3 DNA reads as TGCAGATTCTCGGGGGGAAAACAAGAGACCCAGTACTTC.

Only a few counts were recorded for this clonotype. This sequence joins TRBV5-1 and TRBJ2-4; TRBD1 aligns across 8 bases. Trimming cost V 4 bases and J 6 bases; bases outside gene matches: 9. There are 15 residues in the CDR3. Germline lookup yields CDR1 SGHRS and CDR2 YFSETQ. The CDR3 sequence: CASSPSVDRGNIQYF. The CDR3 DNA sequence: TGCGCCAGCAGCCCCTCCGTCGACAGGGGAAACATTCAGTACTTC.

This clonotype was picked up a small number of times. This chain connects TRBV9 to TRBJ1-6; D not resolved. Germline V gene lookup returns CDR1 SGDLS and CDR2 YYNGEE. The CDR3 runs to 15 residues. V was cut by 3 bases and J by 0 bases, with 7 bases left in between. CDR3 sequence: CASSDTSSYNSPLHF. DNA of the CDR3: TGTGCCAGCAGCGACACTAGCTCCTATAATTCACCCCTCCACTTT.

The gene calls are TRBV2 and TRBJ2-5, with D tentatively TRBD2 (5 bases). V dropped 6 bases and J dropped 3 bases, with 8 bases sitting between them. Germline V gene sequence: CDR1 SNHLY, CDR2 FYNNEI. This CDR3 comprises 12 residues. CDR3 protein: CASSGVKETQYF. The CDR3 bases are TGTGCCAGCAGCGGGGTTAAAGAGACCCAGTACTTC.

This clonotype was recorded at least ten times. The chain uses TRBV6-1 and TRBJ2-1; 9 bases are a match to TRBD2. The trim removed 7 bases at V and 6 bases at J, leaving 16 bases unmatched. Looked up from germline, CDR1 is MNHNS and CDR2 is SASEGT. The CDR3 is made up of 17 amino acids. The chain's CDR3 is CASTGGDSGGGRNEQFF. CDR3 sequence (DNA): TGTGCCAGCACTGGGGGCGATAGCGGGGGAGGGCGCAATGAGCAGTTCTTC.